Sequencing of this T cell receptor (beta chain) was carried out in a study of blood T cell repertoires in COVID-19. Sequencing used immunoSEQ multiplex PCR; TCRdb keeps in-frame clones, though not all of them. The table records about 160,000 clones, around 84% of them present only once. Trimming pared 4 bases from V and 2 bases from J, leaving 5 bases between. CDR3 length: 12 residues. Germline V gene sequence: CDR1 SGHAT, CDR2 FQNNGV. This TCR derives from a man aged 40-50 years who had recovered from COVID-19. The sequenced sample consisted of PBMCs or T cells enriched from blood (not recorded which). The chain has TRBV11-2 and TRBJ1-2; D gene ambiguous. In nucleotides, the CDR3 is TGTGCCAGCAGCTCGGAGAACTATGGCTACACCTTC. It codes for CASSSENYGYTF.